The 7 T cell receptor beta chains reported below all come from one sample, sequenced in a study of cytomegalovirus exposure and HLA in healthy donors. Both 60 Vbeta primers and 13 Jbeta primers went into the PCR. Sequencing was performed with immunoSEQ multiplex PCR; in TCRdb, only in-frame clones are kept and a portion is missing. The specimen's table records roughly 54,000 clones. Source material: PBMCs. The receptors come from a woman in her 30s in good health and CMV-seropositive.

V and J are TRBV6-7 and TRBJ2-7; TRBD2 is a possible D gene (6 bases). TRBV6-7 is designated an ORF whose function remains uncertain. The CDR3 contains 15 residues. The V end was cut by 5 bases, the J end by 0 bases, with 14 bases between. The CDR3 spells CASSAPGLSSYEQYF. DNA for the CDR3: TGTGCCAGCAGTGCGCCGGGACTGAGCTCCTACGAGCAGTACTTC.

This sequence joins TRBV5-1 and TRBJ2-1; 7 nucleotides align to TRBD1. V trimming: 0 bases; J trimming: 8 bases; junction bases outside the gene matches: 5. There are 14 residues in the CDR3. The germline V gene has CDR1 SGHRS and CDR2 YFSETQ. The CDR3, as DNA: TGCGCCAGCAGCTTGGGAGGGCAGGGGGATGAGCAGTTCTTC. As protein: CASSLGGQGDEQFF. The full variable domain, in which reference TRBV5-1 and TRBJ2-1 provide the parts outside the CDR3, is KAGVTQTPRYLIKTRGQQVTLSCSPISGHRSVSWYQQTPGQGLQFLFEYFSETQRNKGNFPGRFSGRQFSNSRSEMNVSTLELGDSALYLCASSLGGQGDEQFFGPGTRLTVL.

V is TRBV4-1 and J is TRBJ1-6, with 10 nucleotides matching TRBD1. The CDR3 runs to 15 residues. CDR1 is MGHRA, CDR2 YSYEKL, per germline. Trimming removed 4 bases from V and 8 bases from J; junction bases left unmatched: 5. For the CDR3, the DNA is TGCGCCAGCAGCCGAGGGGACAGGGGCGATTCACCCCTCCACTTT. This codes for CASSRGDRGDSPLHF.

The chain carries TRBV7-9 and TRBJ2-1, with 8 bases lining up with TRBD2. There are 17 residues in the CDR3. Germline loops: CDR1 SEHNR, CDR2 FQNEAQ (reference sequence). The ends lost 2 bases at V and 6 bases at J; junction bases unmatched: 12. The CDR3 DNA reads TGTGCCAGCAGCTTATATTTAGGACTAGCTTTAGCCAATGAGCAGTTCTTC. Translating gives CASSLYLGLALANEQFF. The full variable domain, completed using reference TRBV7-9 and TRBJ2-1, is DTGVSQNPRHKITKRGQNVTFRCDPISEHNRLYWYRQTLGQGPEFLTYFQNEAQLEKSRLLSDRFSAERPKGSFSTLEIQRTEQGDSAMYLCASSLYLGLALANEQFFGPGTRLTVL.

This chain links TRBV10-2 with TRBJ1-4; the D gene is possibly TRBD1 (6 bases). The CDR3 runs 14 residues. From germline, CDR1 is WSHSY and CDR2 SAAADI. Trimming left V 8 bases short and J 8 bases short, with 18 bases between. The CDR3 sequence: CASCTGQLDEKLFF. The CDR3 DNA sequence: TGCGCCAGCTGCACAGGGCAGCTTGACGAAAAACTGTTTTTT.

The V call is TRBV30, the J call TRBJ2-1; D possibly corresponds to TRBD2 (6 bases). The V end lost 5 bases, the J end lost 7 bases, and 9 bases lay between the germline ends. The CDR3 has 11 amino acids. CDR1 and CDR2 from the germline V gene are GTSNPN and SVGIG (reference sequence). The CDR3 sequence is CAWDRGNEQFF. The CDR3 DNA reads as TGTGCCTGGGATCGGGGGAATGAGCAGTTCTTC. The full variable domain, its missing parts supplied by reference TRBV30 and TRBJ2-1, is SQTIHQWPATLVQPVGSPLSLECTVEGTSNPNLYWYRQAAGRGLQLLFYSVGIGQISSEVPQNLSASRPQDRQFILSSKKLLLSDSGFYLCAWDRGNEQFFGPGTRLTVL.

Written as DNA, the CDR3 is TGTGCCAGCAGTCACCTAGGACAGCCGAACACTGAAGCTTTCTTT. This translates into CASSHLGQPNTEAFF. The V and J genes are TRBV6-1 and TRBJ1-1; a possible D gene is TRBD1 (6 bases). Trimming pared 5 bases from V and 1 base from J, leaving 14 bases between. The CDR3 contains 15 residues. Germline-derived CDR1 and CDR2 are MNHNS and SASEGT.